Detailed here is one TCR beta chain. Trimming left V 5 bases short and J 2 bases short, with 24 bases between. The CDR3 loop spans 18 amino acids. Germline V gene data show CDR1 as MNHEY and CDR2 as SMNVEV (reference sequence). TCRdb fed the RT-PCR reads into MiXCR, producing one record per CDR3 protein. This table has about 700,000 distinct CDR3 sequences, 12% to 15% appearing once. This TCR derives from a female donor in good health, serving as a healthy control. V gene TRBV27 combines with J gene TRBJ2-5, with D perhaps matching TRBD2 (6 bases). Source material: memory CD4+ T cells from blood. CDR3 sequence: CASSQYPVGVAEQETQYF. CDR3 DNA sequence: TGTGCCAGCAGTCAATACCCCGTGGGGGTAGCGGAGCAAGAGACCCAGTACTTC.